This TCR beta chain was sequenced for a study of shared clonotypes between healthy human individuals. The V gene's germline CDR1 is LNHDA and CDR2 SQIVND (reference sequence). V was shortened by 4 bases and J by 0 bases, with 19 bases between the two germline ends. This CDR3 region has 18 residues. TCRdb's table, derived via immunoSEQ multiplex PCR, lists solely in-frame clones and lacks some. The sample holds approximately 440,000 clones, roughly three quarters seen once. This TCR was sampled from a middle-aged woman in good health. Some clones in this sample may be carry-over from other donors' samples. The chain uses TRBV19 and TRBJ2-1, with D possibly being TRBD2 (6 bases). Sequencing was done on a sample of PBMCs. The CDR3: CASSSPPGLLSSYNEQFF. The DNA of the CDR3 is TGTGCCAGTAGTAGTCCCCCGGGACTCCTAAGCTCCTACAATGAGCAGTTCTTC.